The 19 T cell receptor beta chains presented below share a single source sample, sequenced in a study of blood T cell repertoires in COVID-19. TCRdb's copy holds only in-frame clones and misses some; the assay was immunoSEQ multiplex PCR. This repertoire shows under 45,000 clones, approximately 89% found once; its top ten account for over 1%. The material sequenced was peripheral blood. These receptors were obtained from a woman aged 35 to 49 with acute or convalescent COVID-19.

This clone was found once. This chain uses TRBV15 with TRBJ1-2; D remains ambiguous. This CDR3 spans 14 amino acids. Germline-derived CDR1 and CDR2 are LNHNV and YYDKDF (reference sequence). The V gene lost 5 bases and the J gene lost 5 bases, with 15 bases spanning the gap. The CDR3 here is CATSPNTDTYGYTF. The CDR3 bases are TGTGCCACCAGCCCTAATACAGACACTTATGGCTACACCTTC.

This clone was found once. This chain connects TRBV24-1 to TRBJ1-1, with D hard to call. In germline, CDR1 is KGHDR, CDR2 SFDVKD. The germline V and J ends were trimmed by 3 bases and 3 bases, with 13 bases remaining between them. The length of the CDR3 is 15 residues. The CDR3: CATSDSGLSDTEAFF. Written as DNA, the CDR3 is TGTGCCACCAGTGATAGCGGGCTGTCTGACACTGAAGCTTTCTTT.

This clone is a singleton in its sample. The chain carries TRBV3-1 (or the pseudogene TRBV3-2) and TRBJ1-1; D is ambiguous. This CDR3 is built from 12 residues. Per germline, CDR1 LGHDT and CDR2 YNNKEL (reference sequence). Trimming took 1 base from V and 11 from J, leaving 11 bases between them. CDR3 coding DNA: TGTGCCAGCAGCCAAGGGGGAGGAAAGGCTTTCTTT. Encoded protein: CASSQGGGKAFF.

The chain uses TRBV28 and TRBJ1-3, with D uncertain. V lost 6 bases and J lost 0, with 9 bases in between. CDR1 and CDR2 (germline): MDHEN, SYDVKM. The CDR3 is made up of 14 amino acids. CDR3 DNA sequence: TGTGCCAGCAGGGACTCATCCTCTGGAAACACCATATATTTT. Amino acid sequence: CASRDSSSGNTIYF.

The chain joins TRBV7-2 to TRBJ1-2; no firm D call. Germline values: CDR1 SGHTA, CDR2 FQGNSA. This CDR3 is built from 14 residues. V lost 3 bases, J lost 2 bases, and 10 bases lay in between. CDR3 sequence reads: CASSLREGNYGYTF. The DNA for the CDR3 is TGTGCCAGCAGCTTGAGGGAGGGCAACTATGGCTACACCTTC.

This clone was seen once. The chain joins TRBV5-1 to TRBJ1-2, with a weak D call TRBD1 (5 bases). Per the germline V gene, CDR1 is SGHRS and CDR2 is YFSETQ. Trimming removed 8 bases from V and 6 bases from J, with 20 bases in between. This CDR3 comprises 14 residues. The CDR3 loop is CASVGPGRADGYTF. As DNA, the CDR3 is TGCGCCAGTGTAGGACCAGGGCGCGCGGATGGCTACACCTTC.

This chain joins TRBV7-2 and TRBJ2-2; 8 bases line up with TRBD1. This CDR3 spans 16 amino acids. Trimming removed 6 bases from V and 1 base from J; junction bases left unmatched: 7. The germline CDR1 and CDR2 sequences are SGHTA and FQGNSA. CDR3 protein: CASRQKDRVNTGELFF. The CDR3 DNA is TGTGCCAGCAGGCAAAAGGACAGGGTGAACACCGGGGAGCTGTTTTTT. Based on the CDR3 plus reference TRBV7-2 and TRBJ2-2, the full variable domain is GAGVSQSPSNKVTEKGKDVELRCDPISGHTALYWYRQSLGQGLEFLIYFQGNSAPDKSGLPSDRFSAERTGGSVSTLTIQRTQQEDSAVYLCASRQKDRVNTGELFFGEGSRLTVL.

Only a few counts were recorded for this clone. V and J are TRBV27 and TRBJ2-7; 8 nucleotides align to TRBD1. J lost 2 bases, V lost 5 bases, and 8 bases had no gene match. The CDR3 loop spans 15 amino acids. Per germline, CDR1 MNHEY and CDR2 SMNVEV (reference sequence). The CDR3 sequence is CASSPHQGAAYEQYF. CDR3 DNA sequence: TGTGCCAGCAGTCCCCATCAGGGGGCGGCCTACGAGCAGTACTTC.

This clone came up once. The chain carries TRBV7-3 and TRBJ1-1, with 8 positions matching TRBD1. Germline CDR1 reads SGHTA; CDR2 reads FQGTGA. Trimming at V came to 6 bases and at J to 4 bases, leaving 4 bases not matched to a gene. CDR3 length: 13 amino acids. CDR3 nucleotide sequence: TGTGCCAGCAGTTCGACAGGGGCCACTGAAGCTTTCTTT. The encoded protein is CASSSTGATEAFF. Looking up the rest from reference TRBV7-3 and TRBJ1-1 gives the full variable domain: GAGVSQTPSNKVTEKGKYVELRCDPISGHTALYWYRQSLGQGPEFLIYFQGTGAADDSGLPNDRFFAVRPEGSVSTLKIQRTERGDSAVYLCASSSTGATEAFFGQGTRLTVV.

V and J are TRBV5-4 and TRBJ1-6; 9 bases line up with TRBD1. The CDR3 consists of 17 residues. The V gene's germline CDR1 is SGHNT and CDR2 YYREEE (reference sequence). The V and J ends lost 4 bases and 7 bases, in that order; junction bases with no gene match: 12. In DNA, the CDR3 is TGTGCCAGCAGCCGTGAACTCACCGGGACAGGGAATTCACCCCTCCACTTT. This gives the protein CASSRELTGTGNSPLHF.

The chain recombines TRBV28 with TRBJ2-1, with TRBD1 matching over 11 bases. CDR1 is MDHEN and CDR2 is SYDVKM in the germline V gene. The ends lost 6 bases at V and 4 bases at J; junction bases unmatched: 5. The CDR3 spans 15 residues. The CDR3 DNA is TGTGCCAGCAGACCTGGGACAGGGGGTTACAATGAGCAGTTCTTC. It yields the protein CASRPGTGGYNEQFF. Variable domain in full (rest from reference TRBV28 and TRBJ2-1): DVKVTQSSRYLVKRTGEKVFLECVQDMDHENMFWYRQDPGLGLRLIYFSYDVKMKEKGDIPEGYSVSREKKERFSLILESASTNQTSMYLCASRPGTGGYNEQFFGPGTRLTVL.

The rearrangement joins TRBV7-9 to TRBJ2-1; 8 positions match TRBD2. The CDR3 has 16 residues. Germline CDR1 is SEHNR and CDR2 is FQNEAQ (reference sequence). After removal of 5 bases from V and 2 bases from J, the junction contained 8 bases not matched to a gene. This chain's CDR3 is CASSTIAGKAYNEQFF. The CDR3 bases are TGTGCCAGCAGCACCATAGCGGGAAAGGCCTACAATGAGCAGTTCTTC. Drawing the rest from reference TRBV7-9 and TRBJ2-1, the complete variable domain is DTGVSQNPRHKITKRGQNVTFRCDPISEHNRLYWYRQTLGQGPEFLTYFQNEAQLEKSRLLSDRFSAERPKGSFSTLEIQRTEQGDSAMYLCASSTIAGKAYNEQFFGPGTRLTVL.

V and J are TRBV10-3 and TRBJ2-3, with a weak D call TRBD2 (7 bases). From germline, CDR1 is ENHRY and CDR2 SYGVKD. The CDR3 is 19 amino acids. V lost 5 bases, J lost 2 bases, and 26 bases lay in between. The CDR3 nucleotides read TGTGCCATCAGTCAGGGAGGGGGACTCCAAGAGAGGAACACAGATACGCAGTATTTT. Translated, it gives CAISQGGGLQERNTDTQYF.

V gene TRBV27 combines with J gene TRBJ2-1; D possibly corresponds to TRBD2 (5 bases). This CDR3 comprises 13 residues. The germline V and J ends were trimmed by 5 bases and 2 bases, with 7 bases remaining between them. The V gene's germline CDR1 is MNHEY and CDR2 SMNVEV (reference sequence). In DNA, the CDR3 is TGTGCCAGCAGTGGGAGCACCTACAATGAGCAGTTCTTC. Translated, it gives CASSGSTYNEQFF.

CDR3 sequence: CASSYSIEGHSNQPQHF. CDR3 nucleotides: TGTGCCAGCAGTTACTCGATCGAGGGACATAGCAATCAGCCCCAGCATTTT. The J gene is TRBJ1-5, the V gene TRBV6-2 or TRBV6-3; tentatively, D is TRBD1 (6 bases). The CDR3 loop spans 17 amino acids. Germline CDR1 reads MNHEY; CDR2 reads SVGEGT. The V and J ends lost 0 bases and 0 bases respectively, with 12 bases between them.

The chain is built from TRBV6-1 and TRBJ1-1; 7 nucleotides match TRBD1. V dropped 1 base and J dropped 5; count of bases not matched to a gene: 1. The CDR3 totals 13 residues. Germline V gene data show CDR1 as MNHNS and CDR2 as SASEGT. The CDR3 nucleotides are TGTGCCAGCAGTGAAGGACAGGGAACTGAAGCTTTCTTT. Protein: CASSEGQGTEAFF.

This chain joins TRBV11-2 and TRBJ1-2; no definite D call. V shed 1 base and J shed 4 bases, with 13 bases lying between them. Germline CDR1 SGHAT, CDR2 FQNNGV. The CDR3 is made up of 15 amino acids. This CDR3 reads CASSLATYLTYGYTF. The CDR3 DNA sequence: TGTGCCAGCAGCTTAGCGACATATCTTACCTATGGCTACACCTTC.

This rearrangement joins TRBV19 to TRBJ1-5, with a possible D match to TRBD1 (6 bases). Deletions cut 8 bases from V and 2 bases from J, with 19 bases between. The CDR3 runs to 16 residues. Per the germline V gene, CDR1 is LNHDA and CDR2 is SQIVND (reference sequence). The CDR3 DNA reads TGTGCCAGTTCATTACAGGGAAGACGGGGCAATCAGCCCCAGCATTTT. Protein: CASSLQGRRGNQPQHF.

V and J are TRBV28 and TRBJ1-5; D perhaps matches TRBD1 (6 bases). V lost 1 base and J lost 5, with 21 bases in between. The CDR3 is 18 amino acids. Germline V gene lookup returns CDR1 MDHEN and CDR2 SYDVKM. The CDR3 sequence: CASSLFLSLDSYYQPQHF. The CDR3 region has the DNA TGTGCCAGCAGTTTATTTTTGTCATTGGACAGCTACTATCAGCCCCAGCATTTT.